A selection of T cell receptor beta chains follows, all from one sample in a study of metastatic and nonmetastatic thyroid tumors. With MiXCR, TCRdb called clones anew from the PCR reads. Of some 15,000 clones listed, around 29% were seen once; the top ten hold about 21%. Material: tumor tissue. The receptors were gathered from a female donor with papillary thyroid cancer or a benign thyroid nodule (not recorded which). Some clones in this sample may be carry-over from other donors' samples. Both conserved end residues are part of each CDR3. The D gene is left open where the match is weak. Expanded clones are given a class, and other clones once, few, many or no size at all.

V	J	size	D	CDR3	DNA
TRBV28	TRBJ2-7	few	TRBD1	CASSPHQGAHQEQYF	TGTGCCAGCAGTCCCCACCAGGGGGCGCATCAGGAGCAGTACTTC
TRBV30	TRBJ2-7	-	-	CAWTGESYEQYF	TGTGCCTGGACAGGAGAATCGTACGAGCAGTACTTC
TRBV6-1	TRBJ2-7	many	-	CASSDDRYEQYF	TGTGCCAGCAGCGACGACCGCTACGAGCAGTACTTC
TRBV19	TRBJ2-7	few	-	CASSMPFYEQYF	TGTGCCAGTAGTATGCCCTTCTACGAGCAGTACTTC
TRBV6-2/TRBV6-3	TRBJ2-7	few	-	CASSWAAYEQYF	TGTGCCAGCAGTTGGGCGGCATACGAGCAGTACTTC
TRBV20-1	TRBJ2-1	-	TRBD2	CSARDGAGDYNEQFF	TGCAGTGCTAGAGATGGAGCGGGAGACTACAATGAGCAGTTCTTC
TRBV6-5	TRBJ2-7	few	-	CASSNRDNYEQYF	TGTGCCAGCAGTAACCGGGACAACTACGAGCAGTACTTC
TRBV2	TRBJ2-3	-	TRBD2	CASSETGTRRSTDTQYF	TGTGCCAGCAGTGAGACCGGGACTAGAAGGTCCACAGATACGCAGTATTTT
TRBV13	TRBJ2-2	-	TRBD2	CASGSSGSSSGELFF	TGTGCCAGCGGTTCTAGCGGGAGTAGCAGCGGGGAGCTGTTTTTT
TRBV6-5	TRBJ2-7	-	-	CASSSVRGGYEQYF	TGTGCCAGCAGTTCCGTCCGGGGCGGCTACGAGCAGTACTTC
TRBV19	TRBJ2-6	many	-	CASQLANVLTF	TGTGCCAGCCAATTGGCCAACGTCCTGACTTTC
TRBV12-3/TRBV12-4	TRBJ1-6	few	-	CASSPMTGPPLHF	TGTGCCAGCAGTCCGATGACAGGCCCACCCCTCCACTTT
TRBV4-2	TRBJ2-3	many	TRBD2	CASSPTGGAIADTQYF	TGTGCCAGCAGCCCAACCGGGGGGGCAATCGCAGATACGCAGTATTTT
TRBV6-1	TRBJ1-4	few	-	CASSEVVKLFF	TGTGCCAGCAGTGAAGTGGTAAAACTGTTTTTT
TRBV6-1	TRBJ1-2	-	-	CASRPGRSYGYTF	TGTGCCAGCAGACCGGGCCGCTCCTATGGCTACACCTTC
TRBV3-1	TRBJ2-3	many	TRBD2	CASSQDPGLAVADTQYF	TGTGCCAGCAGCCAAGATCCCGGGCTAGCGGTCGCAGATACGCAGTATTTT
TRBV15	TRBJ2-2	-	-	CATSRTQAPGELFF	TGTGCCACCAGCAGGACCCAAGCGCCCGGGGAGCTGTTTTTT
TRBV20-1	TRBJ1-1	once	-	CSAAAHTEAFF	TGCAGTGCTGCGGCTCACACTGAAGCTTTCTTT
TRBV19	TRBJ1-5	few	TRBD1	CASNTGVWQPQHF	TGTGCCAGTAACACAGGGGTTTGGCAGCCCCAGCATTTT
TRBV10-3	TRBJ1-1	few	-	CAIRAGVFTNTEAFF	TGTGCCATCAGGGCAGGGGTTTTTACGAACACTGAAGCTTTCTTT
TRBV15	TRBJ2-7	-	TRBD1	CATSIDRGREQYF	TGTGCCACCAGCATAGACAGGGGCCGAGAGCAGTACTTC
TRBV20-1	TRBJ2-1	-	TRBD2	CSATLAGGQRNEQFF	TGCAGTGCTACCTTAGCGGGGGGGCAGAGAAATGAGCAGTTCTTC
TRBV4-2	TRBJ2-1	-	TRBD2	CASSQGWAGASDEQFF	TGTGCCAGCAGCCAAGGGTGGGCGGGAGCGAGCGATGAGCAGTTCTTC
TRBV6-2/TRBV6-3	TRBJ1-2	-	TRBD1	CASSSGQGGEYGYTF	TGTGCCAGCAGTTCCGGACAGGGCGGGGAGTATGGCTACACCTTC
TRBV6-1	TRBJ1-3	-	-	CASSEVLMLTIYF	TGTGCCAGCAGTGAAGTACTTATGCTTACCATATATTTT
TRBV5-1	TRBJ2-7	few	-	CASSPTSSYEQYF	TGCGCCAGCAGCCCAACTAGTAGCTACGAGCAGTACTTC
TRBV19	TRBJ1-1	many	-	CASSQAANTEAFF	TGTGCCAGTAGTCAAGCGGCCAACACTGAAGCTTTCTTT
TRBV5-1	TRBJ2-1	medium-sized	-	CASSFFTAATEQFF	TGCGCCAGCAGCTTCTTTACAGCAGCCACAGAGCAGTTCTTC
TRBV20-1	TRBJ2-2	-	TRBD1	CSARDMGQSVELFF	TGCAGTGCTAGAGATATGGGACAGTCAGTGGAGCTGTTTTTT
TRBV6-5	TRBJ1-4	few	-	CASSYSHNDKLFF	TGTGCCAGCAGTTACTCTCACAATGATAAACTGTTTTTT
TRBV7-2	TRBJ2-7	-	-	CASSLALRGVTYEQYF	TGTGCCAGCAGCTTAGCACTCCGGGGAGTGACCTACGAGCAGTACTTC
TRBV9	TRBJ2-2	medium-sized	TRBD2	CASSPWGGRNTGELFF	TGTGCCAGCAGCCCCTGGGGCGGGAGGAACACCGGGGAGCTGTTTTTT
TRBV7-8	TRBJ2-5	many	TRBD2	CASSLISGKQTQYF	TGTGCCAGCAGCTTAATTAGCGGGAAACAGACCCAGTACTTC
TRBV5-5	TRBJ2-1	many	TRBD1	CASSLGTGGYNEQFF	TGTGCCAGCAGCTTGGGTACAGGGGGCTACAATGAGCAGTTCTTC
TRBV12-3/TRBV12-4	TRBJ1-2	few	-	CASSLKSPGGIDYGYTF	TGTGCCAGCAGTTTAAAGTCCCCCGGGGGAATAGACTATGGCTACACCTTC